The 15 T cell receptor beta chains reported below all come from one sample, sequenced in a study of CD8 T cells in Susac syndrome. RNA in amounts of roughly 0.5 to 1 ug was reverse transcribed with random hexamers. TCRdb fed the immunoSEQ multiplex PCR reads into MiXCR, producing one record per CDR3 protein. Of more than 65,000 distinct CDR3 sequences listed, roughly 94% were seen once; the top ten hold about 0.45%. The sample taken for sequencing was CD8+ T cells from PBMCs. The receptors were sampled from a human donor with Susac syndrome.

CDR3 in amino acids: CASRAGPNTGELFF. The CDR3, as DNA: TGTGCAAGCCGGGCAGGGCCGAACACCGGGGAGCTGTTTTTT. This chain connects TRBV2 to TRBJ2-2; tentative D call: TRBD1 (5 bases). The CDR3 loop spans 14 amino acids. Per germline, CDR1 SNHLY and CDR2 FYNNEI.

V gene TRBV20-1 combines with J gene TRBJ2-4, with TRBD1 identical over 7 bases. J lost 5 bases, V lost 5 bases, and 12 bases had no gene match. Germline assignment: CDR1 DFQATT and CDR2 SNEGSKA (reference sequence). This CDR3 has 15 residues. The CDR3 protein is CSADDRAIDENIQYF. CDR3 bases: TGCAGTGCTGACGACAGGGCGATTGACGAAAACATTCAGTACTTC.

The CDR3, as DNA: TGTGCCAGCAGTTACTCGGACGGGGGCGACCAGTACTTC. It encodes CASSYSDGGDQYF. The chain carries TRBV6-2 or TRBV6-3 and TRBJ2-5; D possibly matches TRBD1 or TRBD2 (6 bases each). Trimming took off 0 bases at V and 10 bases at J, with 12 bases between the two ends. This CDR3 has 13 amino acids. From germline, CDR1 is MNHEY and CDR2 SVGEGT.

The J gene is TRBJ2-7, the V gene TRBV11-2; no clear D. The CDR3 loop spans 13 amino acids. Trimming stripped 3 bases from V and 2 bases from J, with 8 bases between. CDR1 and CDR2 (germline): SGHAT, FQNNGV. CDR3 protein: CASSLGRTYEQYF. CDR3 sequence (DNA): TGTGCCAGCAGCTTGGGCCGGACCTACGAGCAGTACTTC.

The chain employs TRBV7-9 and TRBJ2-3; 13 nucleotides match TRBD2. Germline CDR1 is SEHNR and CDR2 is FQNEAQ (reference sequence). The trim removed 7 bases at V and 0 bases at J, leaving 13 bases unmatched. There are 19 residues in the CDR3. For the CDR3, the DNA is TGTGCCAGCATCCCATTAAGGACTAGCGGGAGCCTTAGCACAGATACGCAGTATTTT. This sequence encodes CASIPLRTSGSLSTDTQYF.

This clonotype was picked up one time. The V gene is TRBV20-1, the J gene TRBJ2-4; 7 nucleotides match TRBD2. Germline trimming cut 3 bases from V and 4 bases from J; bases unmatched to any gene: 12. Germline V CDR1 and CDR2: DFQATT, SNEGSKA (reference sequence). The CDR3 is 16 amino acids. The DNA for the CDR3 is TGCAGTGCTAGTGGTCGGGTAGCGGGTTTGAAAAACATTCAGTACTTC. Translating gives CSASGRVAGLKNIQYF.

This rearrangement joins TRBV29-1 to TRBJ1-2, with D unresolved. The CDR3 has 15 residues. V gave up 3 bases and J gave up 0 bases, with 14 bases separating them. In germline, CDR1 is SQVTM, CDR2 ANQGSEA. The CDR3 protein is CSVDEESKPNYGYTF. CDR3 DNA: TGCAGCGTTGACGAGGAGTCGAAGCCTAACTATGGCTACACCTTC. Drawing the rest from reference TRBV29-1 and TRBJ1-2, the complete variable domain is SAVISQKPSRDICQRGTSLTIQCQVDSQVTMMFWYRQQPGQSLTLIATANQGSEATYESGFVIDKFPISRPNLTFSTLTVSNMSPEDSSIYLCSVDEESKPNYGYTFGSGTRLTVV.

The chain links TRBV28 to TRBJ2-3, with TRBD2 matching over 8 bases. The CDR3 contains 17 residues. With V trimmed by 5 bases and J by 2 bases, 12 bases remained unmatched. Germline CDR1 reads MDHEN; CDR2 reads SYDVKM. The CDR3 nucleotides read TGTGCCAGCAGTCCCCCGACTAGCGAAGGACCCACAGATACGCAGTATTTT. Translated: CASSPPTSEGPTDTQYF.

This rearrangement joins TRBV4-2 to TRBJ1-2; no clear D gene. Germline V gene lookup returns CDR1 LGHNA and CDR2 YNFKEQ. The V gene lost 6 bases and the J gene lost 4 bases, with 12 bases spanning the gap. The CDR3 spans 13 residues. CDR3 DNA: TGTGCCAGCAGTCCTTCATCGGTCTATGGCTACACCTTC. This codes for CASSPSSVYGYTF.

V usage is TRBV6-5 and J usage is TRBJ2-3, with D unresolved. Deletions cut 1 base from V and 4 bases from J, with 6 bases between. The germline V gene encodes CDR1 MNHEY and CDR2 SVGAGI. This CDR3 region has 13 residues. CDR3 residues: CASSYFQADTQYF. Here the CDR3 DNA reads TGTGCCAGCAGTTACTTCCAGGCAGATACGCAGTATTTT.

V and J are TRBV4-3 and TRBJ2-7; D may be TRBD1 (5 bases). Germline V gene sequence: CDR1 LGHNA, CDR2 YSLEER. Deletions cut 0 bases from V and 3 bases from J, with 9 bases between. This CDR3 has 14 amino acids. This CDR3 is CASSQEAGNYEQYF. DNA of the CDR3: TGCGCCAGCAGCCAAGAGGCAGGGAACTACGAGCAGTACTTC.

The gene calls are TRBV7-9 and TRBJ1-1, with D perhaps TRBD1 (6 bases). Germline V gene sequence: CDR1 SEHNR, CDR2 FQNEAQ (reference sequence). The CDR3 has 16 residues. V was trimmed by 5 bases and J by 4 bases, leaving 20 bases between them. CDR3 region: CASSPEGGPESTEAFF. CDR3 nucleotide sequence: TGTGCCAGCAGCCCCGAGGGGGGACCTGAGAGCACTGAAGCTTTCTTT.

About this clonotype: The junction differs from germline at one of its ends, possibly a read error. The chain links TRBV19 to TRBJ2-7; tentative D call: TRBD2 (5 bases). Germline lookup yields CDR1 LNHDA and CDR2 SQIVND (reference sequence). The CDR3 is made up of 16 amino acids. For the CDR3, the DNA is TGTGCCAGTAGTATAGCCGTGCTTTCGGACTCCGACGAGCAGTACTTC. Amino acids: CASSIAVLSDSDEQYF.

V is TRBV7-6 and J is TRBJ1-1, with TRBD1 matching over 7 bases. The CDR3 runs to 14 residues. Per the germline V gene, CDR1 is SGHVS and CDR2 is FNYEAQ. V lost 5 bases, J lost 5 bases, and 8 bases stayed unmatched. The CDR3 DNA follows: TGTGCCAGCAGCCCGAGACAGGGAGGAACTGAAGCTTTCTTT. The encoded protein is CASSPRQGGTEAFF.

The rearrangement links TRBV30 to TRBJ2-7; D remains ambiguous. The V and J ends lost 3 bases and 0 bases respectively, with 18 bases between them. The V gene's germline CDR1 is GTSNPN and CDR2 SVGIG (reference sequence). CDR3 length equals 16 residues. The CDR3 DNA reads TGTGCCTGGAGGATCTCCTATGGGCAGAGCTCCTACGAGCAGTACTTC. Its translation is CAWRISYGQSSYEQYF.